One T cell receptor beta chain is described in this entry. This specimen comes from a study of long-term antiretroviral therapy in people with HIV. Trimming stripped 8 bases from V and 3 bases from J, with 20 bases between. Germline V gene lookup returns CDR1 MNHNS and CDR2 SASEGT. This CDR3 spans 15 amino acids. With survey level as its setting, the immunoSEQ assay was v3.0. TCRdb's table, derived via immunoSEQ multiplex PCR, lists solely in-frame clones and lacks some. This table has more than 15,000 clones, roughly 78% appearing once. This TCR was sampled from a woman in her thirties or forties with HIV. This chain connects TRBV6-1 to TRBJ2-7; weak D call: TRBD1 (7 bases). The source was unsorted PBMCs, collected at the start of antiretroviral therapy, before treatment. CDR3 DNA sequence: TGTGCCAGCGCGACTGAAGGGCAGGGGGGCTACGAGCAGTACTTC. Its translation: CASATEGQGGYEQYF.